Given below is one TCR beta chain in context. Its antigen is still unknown. The data belong to a study of post-analysis software for immune sequencing data. Findings and limits, study-wide: Compared with controls, patients had more of about five TRBV segments, including TRBV5-6, TRBV5-1 and TRBV20-1.

Unique molecular identifiers tagged the TCR beta cDNA libraries. TCRdb fed the PCR reads into MiXCR, producing one record per CDR3 protein. The repertoire holds some 690,000 distinct CDR3 sequences, with approximately 30% as singletons. CDR1 is SGHNT and CDR2 is YYREEE in the germline V gene (reference sequence). The CDR3 is made up of 15 amino acids. The V gene lost 3 bases and the J gene lost 9 bases, with 21 bases spanning the gap. V and J are TRBV5-4 and TRBJ2-5; either TRBD1 or TRBD2 may fit D (6 bases each). This clonotype originated in a girl under 18 with multiple sclerosis. Sequences were obtained from blood. The CDR3 here is CASSSSWGANRAQYF. The CDR3 DNA reads as TGTGCCAGCAGCTCGAGCTGGGGGGCTAACCGGGCCCAGTACTTC. The whole variable domain, remainder taken from reference TRBV5-4 and TRBJ2-5, is ETGVTQSPTHLIKTRGQQVTLRCSSQSGHNTVSWYQQALGQGPQFIFQYYREEENGRGNFPPRFSGLQFPNYSSELNVNALELDDSALYLCASSSSWGANRAQYFGPGTRLLVL.